Below, one TCR beta chain is given with its context. Its target is not known. Clones were read by immunoSEQ multiplex PCR, and TCRdb kept only the in-frame ones, dropping some. The table has roughly 24,000 clones, roughly 80% seen once. This specimen belongs to a study of PD-1 blockade in classical Hodgkin lymphoma. Points from the study as a whole: Patients who initiated nivolumab within 1 year of ASCT were excluded.

This CDR3 is built from 13 residues. Germline CDR1 and CDR2: MNHEY and SVGAGI. V lost 6 bases to trimming and J lost 0 bases, with 8 bases between them. Every patient was affected by relapse after autologous stem cell transplantation, while exposure to brentuximab vedotin was not uniform. Each best response was a complete response, a partial response or progressive disease. The sequence derives from a human donor with classical Hodgkin lymphoma. This sequence joins TRBV6-5 and TRBJ1-2; TRBD1 is a possible D gene (6 bases). The sample here was peripheral blood mononuclear cells (PBMCs), taken before the second cycle of nivolumab. This CDR3 is CASRPGANYGYTF. CDR3 sequence (DNA): TGTGCCAGCAGGCCAGGGGCTAACTATGGCTACACCTTC.